This note documents a single TCR beta chain sequence. Its antigen remains unknown. This specimen belongs to a study of CD8 T cells in ankylosing spondylitis. Overall study findings and caveats: For ankylosing spondylitis blood, a TCR beta motif of 7 or 8 highly homologous variants appeared characteristic. The clones that were linked to disease were reported to be significantly enriched in matched synovial fluid samples from ankylosing spondylitis patients.

The CDR3 loop spans 14 amino acids. Germline V lookup: CDR1 SGDLS, CDR2 YYNGEE. V gave up 4 bases and J gave up 4 bases; unmatched junction bases: 6. From the 5' RACE reads, TCRdb called clonotypes with MiXCR, one entry per CDR3 protein. The table lists 450,000 or so distinct CDR3 sequences, about 24% of them singletons, with under 0.9% in the top ten. The source material was blood, either unsorted or a sorted T cell fraction (not recorded which). The TCR was taken from a male donor with ankylosing spondylitis. This sequence joins TRBV9 and TRBJ2-5; TRBD2 matches 8 bases. CDR3 nucleotide sequence: TGTGCCAGCAGCCCACGGACTAGCCCAGAGACCCAGTACTTC. It encodes CASSPRTSPETQYF.